This T cell receptor (beta chain) stems from a study of T cell changes during pregnancy in multiple sclerosis. This CDR3 region has 12 residues. Trimming cost V 5 bases and J 6 bases, with 11 bases left between them. Germline V gives CDR1 SGHTA, CDR2 FQGTGA. Produced via immunoSEQ multiplex PCR; TCRdb's table is partial and in-frame only. The sample holds roughly 58,000 clones, roughly 90% seen once. The TCR originated in a female donor with multiple sclerosis, enrolled in a pregnancy study. The genes are TRBV7-3 and TRBJ2-7; D is unclear. The specimen was CD8+ T cells from peripheral blood mononuclear cells, collected before pregnancy. CDR3 bases: TGTGCCAGCAGCCTAGACGGCTTCGAGCAGTACTTC. It specifies CASSLDGFEQYF.